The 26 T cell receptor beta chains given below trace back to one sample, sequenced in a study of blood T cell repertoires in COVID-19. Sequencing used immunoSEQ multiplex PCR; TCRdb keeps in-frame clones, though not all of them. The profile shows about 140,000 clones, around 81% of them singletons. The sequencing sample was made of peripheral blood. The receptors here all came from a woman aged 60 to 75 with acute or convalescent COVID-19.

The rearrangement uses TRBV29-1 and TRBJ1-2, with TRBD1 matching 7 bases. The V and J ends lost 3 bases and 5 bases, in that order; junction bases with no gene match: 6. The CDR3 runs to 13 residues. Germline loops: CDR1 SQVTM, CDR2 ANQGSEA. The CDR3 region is CSVDQGVRYGYTF. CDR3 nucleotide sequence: TGCAGCGTTGATCAGGGGGTTCGGTATGGCTACACCTTC.

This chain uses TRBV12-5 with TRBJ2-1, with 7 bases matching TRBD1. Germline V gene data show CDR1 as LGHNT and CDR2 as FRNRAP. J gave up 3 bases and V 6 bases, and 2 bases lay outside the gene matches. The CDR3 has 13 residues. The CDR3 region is CASGWTGYNEQFF. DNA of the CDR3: TGTGCTAGTGGATGGACAGGCTACAATGAGCAGTTCTTC.

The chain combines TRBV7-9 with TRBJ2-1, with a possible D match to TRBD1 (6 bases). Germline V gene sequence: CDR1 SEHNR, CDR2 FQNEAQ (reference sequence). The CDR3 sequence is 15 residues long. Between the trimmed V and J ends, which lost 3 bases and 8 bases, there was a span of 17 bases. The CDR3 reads CASSFRGGAIDEQFF. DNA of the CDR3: TGTGCCAGCAGCTTCAGGGGTGGAGCGATCGATGAGCAGTTCTTC.

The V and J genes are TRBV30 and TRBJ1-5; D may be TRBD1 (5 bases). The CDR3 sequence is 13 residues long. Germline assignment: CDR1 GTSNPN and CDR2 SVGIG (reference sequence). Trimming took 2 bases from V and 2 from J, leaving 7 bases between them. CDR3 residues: CAWSTQGNQPQHF. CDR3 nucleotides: TGTGCCTGGAGTACACAGGGCAATCAGCCCCAGCATTTT.

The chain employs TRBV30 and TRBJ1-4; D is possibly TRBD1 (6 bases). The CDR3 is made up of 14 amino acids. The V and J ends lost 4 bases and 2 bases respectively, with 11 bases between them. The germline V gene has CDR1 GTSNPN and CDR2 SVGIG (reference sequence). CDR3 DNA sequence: TGTGCCTGGAATCCAAGGGGGACTAATGAAAAACTGTTTTTT. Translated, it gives CAWNPRGTNEKLFF.

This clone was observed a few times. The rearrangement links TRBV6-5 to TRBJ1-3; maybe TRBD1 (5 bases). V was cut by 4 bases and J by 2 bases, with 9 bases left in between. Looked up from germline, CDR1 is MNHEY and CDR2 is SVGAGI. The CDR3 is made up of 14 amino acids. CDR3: CASSSWGTGNTIYF. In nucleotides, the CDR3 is TGTGCCAGCAGTTCCTGGGGCACTGGAAACACCATATATTTT.

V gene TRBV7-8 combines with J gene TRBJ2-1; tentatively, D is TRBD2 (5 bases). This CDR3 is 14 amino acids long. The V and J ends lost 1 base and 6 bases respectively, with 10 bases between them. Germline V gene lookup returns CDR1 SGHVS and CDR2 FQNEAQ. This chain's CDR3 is CASSLVFSANEQFF. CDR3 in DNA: TGTGCCAGCAGCTTAGTCTTTAGCGCCAATGAGCAGTTCTTC.

The CDR3 spells CASSLGDRVSETQYF. The CDR3 bases are TGCGCCAGCAGCTTAGGGGACAGGGTATCAGAGACCCAGTACTTC. The chain is built from TRBV5-1 and TRBJ2-5; 9 bases line up with TRBD1. Per germline, CDR1 SGHRS and CDR2 YFSETQ. V dropped 2 bases and J dropped 4; count of bases not matched to a gene: 6. The CDR3 runs 15 residues.

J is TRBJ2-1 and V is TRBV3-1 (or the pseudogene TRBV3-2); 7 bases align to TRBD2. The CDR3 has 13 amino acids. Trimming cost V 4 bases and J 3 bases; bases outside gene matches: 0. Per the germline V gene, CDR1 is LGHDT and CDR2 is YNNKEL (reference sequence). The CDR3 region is CASSRTSYNEQFF. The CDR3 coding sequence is TGTGCCAGCAGCCGGACTAGCTACAATGAGCAGTTCTTC.

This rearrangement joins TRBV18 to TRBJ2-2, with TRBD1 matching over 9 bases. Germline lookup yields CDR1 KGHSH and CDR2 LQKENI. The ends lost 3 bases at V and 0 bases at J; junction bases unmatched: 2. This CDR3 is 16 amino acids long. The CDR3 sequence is CASSPTGGANTGELFF. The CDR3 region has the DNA TGTGCCAGCTCACCCACAGGGGGCGCGAACACCGGGGAGCTGTTTTTT.

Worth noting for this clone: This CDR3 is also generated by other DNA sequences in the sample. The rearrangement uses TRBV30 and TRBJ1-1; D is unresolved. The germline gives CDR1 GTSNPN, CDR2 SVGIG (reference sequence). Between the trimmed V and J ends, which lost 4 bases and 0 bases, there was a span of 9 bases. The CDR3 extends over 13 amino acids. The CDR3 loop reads CAWKPGMNTEAFF. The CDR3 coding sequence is TGTGCCTGGAAACCGGGAATGAACACTGAAGCTTTCTTT.

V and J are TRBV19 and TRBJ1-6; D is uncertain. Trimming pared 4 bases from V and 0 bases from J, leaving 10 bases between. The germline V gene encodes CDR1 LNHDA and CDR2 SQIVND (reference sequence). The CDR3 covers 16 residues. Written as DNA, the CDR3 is TGTGCCAGTAGTACTCGAGCTAGCTCCTATAATTCACCCCTCCACTTT. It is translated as CASSTRASSYNSPLHF.

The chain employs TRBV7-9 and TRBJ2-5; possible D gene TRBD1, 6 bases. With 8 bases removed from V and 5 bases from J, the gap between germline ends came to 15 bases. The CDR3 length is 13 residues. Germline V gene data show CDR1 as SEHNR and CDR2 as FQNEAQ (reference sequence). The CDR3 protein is CASGRQGTETQYF. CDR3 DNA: TGTGCCAGCGGGCGGCAGGGGACGGAGACCCAGTACTTC. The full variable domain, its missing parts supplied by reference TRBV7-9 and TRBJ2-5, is DTGVSQNPRHKITKRGQNVTFRCDPISEHNRLYWYRQTLGQGPEFLTYFQNEAQLEKSRLLSDRFSAERPKGSFSTLEIQRTEQGDSAMYLCASGRQGTETQYFGPGTRLLVL.

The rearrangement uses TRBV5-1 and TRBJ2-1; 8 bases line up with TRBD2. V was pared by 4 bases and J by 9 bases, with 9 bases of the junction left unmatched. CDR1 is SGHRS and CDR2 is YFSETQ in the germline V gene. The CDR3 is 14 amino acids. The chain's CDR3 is CASSPGTSGGEQFF. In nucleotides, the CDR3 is TGCGCCAGCAGCCCCGGGACTAGTGGCGGTGAGCAGTTCTTC. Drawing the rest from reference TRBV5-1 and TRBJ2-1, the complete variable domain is KAGVTQTPRYLIKTRGQQVTLSCSPISGHRSVSWYQQTPGQGLQFLFEYFSETQRNKGNFPGRFSGRQFSNSRSEMNVSTLELGDSALYLCASSPGTSGGEQFFGPGTRLTVL.

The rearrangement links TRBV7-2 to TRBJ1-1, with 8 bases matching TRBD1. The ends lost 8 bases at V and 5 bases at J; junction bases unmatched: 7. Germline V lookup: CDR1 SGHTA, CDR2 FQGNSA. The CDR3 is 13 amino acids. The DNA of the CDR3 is TGTGCCAGCGGACAGGGAGAGTATACTGAAGCTTTCTTT. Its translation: CASGQGEYTEAFF.

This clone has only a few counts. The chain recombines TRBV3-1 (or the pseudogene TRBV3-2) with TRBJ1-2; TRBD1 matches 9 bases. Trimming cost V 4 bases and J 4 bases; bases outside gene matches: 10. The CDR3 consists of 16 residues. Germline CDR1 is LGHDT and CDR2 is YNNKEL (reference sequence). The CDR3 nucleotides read TGTGCCAGCAGCCCCTTACCAGGACAGGGGATCTATGGCTACACCTTC. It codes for CASSPLPGQGIYGYTF.

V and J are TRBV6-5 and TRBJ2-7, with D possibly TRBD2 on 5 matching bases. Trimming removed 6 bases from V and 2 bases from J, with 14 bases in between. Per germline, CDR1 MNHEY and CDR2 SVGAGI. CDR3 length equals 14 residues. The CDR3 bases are TGTGCCAGCAGCCCCGGCCCGGAGGCCTACGAGCAGTACTTC. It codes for CASSPGPEAYEQYF.

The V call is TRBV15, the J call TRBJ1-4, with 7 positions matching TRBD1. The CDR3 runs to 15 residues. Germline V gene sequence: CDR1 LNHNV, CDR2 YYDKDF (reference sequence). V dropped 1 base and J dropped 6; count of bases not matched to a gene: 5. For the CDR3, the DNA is TGTGCCACCAGCAGAGTAGGGGGCGTTGATGAAAAACTGTTTTTT. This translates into CATSRVGGVDEKLFF.

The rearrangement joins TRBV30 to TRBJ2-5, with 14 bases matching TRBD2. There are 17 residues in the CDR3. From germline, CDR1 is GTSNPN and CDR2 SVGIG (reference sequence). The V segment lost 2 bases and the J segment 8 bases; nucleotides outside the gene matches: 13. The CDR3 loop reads CAWSNPGLAGAVRTQYF. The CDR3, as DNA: TGTGCCTGGAGTAACCCGGGACTAGCGGGAGCTGTTCGTACCCAGTACTTC.

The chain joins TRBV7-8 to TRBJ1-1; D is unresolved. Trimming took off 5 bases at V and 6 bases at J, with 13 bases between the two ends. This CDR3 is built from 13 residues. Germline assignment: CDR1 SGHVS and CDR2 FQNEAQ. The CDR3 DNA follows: TGTGCCAGCAGCCTACAAGGCCGGGCTGAAGCTTTCTTT. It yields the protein CASSLQGRAEAFF. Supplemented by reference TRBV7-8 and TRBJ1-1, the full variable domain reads GAGVSQSPRYKVAKRGQDVALRCDPISGHVSLFWYQQALGQGPEFLTYFQNEAQLDKSGLPSDRFFAERPEGSVSTLKIQRTQQEDSAVYLCASSLQGRAEAFFGQGTRLTVV.

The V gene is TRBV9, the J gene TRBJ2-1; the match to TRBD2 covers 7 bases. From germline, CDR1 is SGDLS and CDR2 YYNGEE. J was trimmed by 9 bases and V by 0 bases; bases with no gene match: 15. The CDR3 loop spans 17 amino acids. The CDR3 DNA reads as TGTGCCAGCAGCGTAGCGGGGTTTTGGCGGGAGCGGGCTGAGCAGTTCTTC. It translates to CASSVAGFWRERAEQFF.

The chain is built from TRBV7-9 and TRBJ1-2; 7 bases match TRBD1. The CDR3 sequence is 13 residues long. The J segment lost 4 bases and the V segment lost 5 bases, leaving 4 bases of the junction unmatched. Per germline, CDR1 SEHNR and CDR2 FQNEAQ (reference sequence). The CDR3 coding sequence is TGTGCCAGCAGCCGGGACAGCTTCTATGGCTACACCTTC. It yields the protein CASSRDSFYGYTF.

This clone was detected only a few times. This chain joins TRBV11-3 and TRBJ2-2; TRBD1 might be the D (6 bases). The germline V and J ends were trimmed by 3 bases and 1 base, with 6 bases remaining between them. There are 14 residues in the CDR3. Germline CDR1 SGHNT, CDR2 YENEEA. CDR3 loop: CASSLGQNTGELFF. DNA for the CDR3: TGTGCCAGCAGCTTGGGACAGAACACCGGGGAGCTGTTTTTT.

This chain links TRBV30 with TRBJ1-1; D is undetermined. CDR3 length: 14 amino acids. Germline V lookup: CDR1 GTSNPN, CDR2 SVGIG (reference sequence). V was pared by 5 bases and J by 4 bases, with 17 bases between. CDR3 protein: CAWCAPLRATEAFF. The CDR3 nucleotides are TGTGCCTGGTGTGCCCCCCTGAGGGCCACTGAAGCTTTCTTT.

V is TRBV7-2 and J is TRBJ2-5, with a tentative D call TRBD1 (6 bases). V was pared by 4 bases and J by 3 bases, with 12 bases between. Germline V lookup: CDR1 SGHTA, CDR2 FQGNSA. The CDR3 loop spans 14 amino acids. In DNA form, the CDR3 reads TGTGCCAGCAGCTCCCAGACAGGAGAAGAGACCCAGTACTTC. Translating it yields CASSSQTGEETQYF. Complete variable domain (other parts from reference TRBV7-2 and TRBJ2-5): GAGVSQSPSNKVTEKGKDVELRCDPISGHTALYWYRQSLGQGLEFLIYFQGNSAPDKSGLPSDRFSAERTGGSVSTLTIQRTQQEDSAVYLCASSSQTGEETQYFGPGTRLLVL.

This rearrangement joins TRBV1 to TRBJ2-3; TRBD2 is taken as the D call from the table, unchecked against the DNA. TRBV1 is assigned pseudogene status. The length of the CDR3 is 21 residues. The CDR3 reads CTSSREPGWRASGRVPDTQYF. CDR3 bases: TGCACCAGCAGCCGAGAACCAGGGTGGCGGGCTAGCGGGAGGGTCCCAGATACGCAGTATTTT.